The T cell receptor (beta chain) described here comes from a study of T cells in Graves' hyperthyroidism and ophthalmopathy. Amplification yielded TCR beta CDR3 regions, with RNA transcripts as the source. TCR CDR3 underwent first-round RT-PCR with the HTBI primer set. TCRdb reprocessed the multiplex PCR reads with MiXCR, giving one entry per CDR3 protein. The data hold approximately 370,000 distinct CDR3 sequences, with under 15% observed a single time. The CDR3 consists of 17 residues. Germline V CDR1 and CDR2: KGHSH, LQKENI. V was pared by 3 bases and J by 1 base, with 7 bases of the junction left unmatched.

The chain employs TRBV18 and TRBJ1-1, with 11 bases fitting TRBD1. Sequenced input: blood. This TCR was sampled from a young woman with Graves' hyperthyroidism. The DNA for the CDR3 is TGTGCCAGCTCACCGGGCGGACAGGGGGCGCCGAACACTGAAGCTTTCTTT. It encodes CASSPGGQGAPNTEAFF.